This T cell receptor beta chain was recorded in a study of monozygotic twins with inflammatory bowel disease. Study-wide results and caveats: Nothing supported a single strong signal or clonotype that was associated with IBD. Differences in immunosuppressive treatment may have been a source of added variability in patient repertoires. Relative clonotype sharing with others was diminished in IBD patients versus healthy twins, particularly with disease activity.

TCRdb derives one entry per CDR3 protein from the 5' RACE reads, leaving out DNA. In all, the sample yields about 110,000 distinct CDR3 sequences. A note on this clonotype: The antigen is unknown.

Per germline, CDR1 SGHTA and CDR2 FQGNSA. The CDR3 contains 16 residues. J is TRBJ2-1 and V is TRBV7-2; no DNA is available, so the TRBD1 call from TCRdb remains unchecked. The sequenced material came from blood. This clonotype was sampled from a human donor with ulcerative colitis or Crohn's disease, or a healthy co-twin of an affected twin (not recorded which). The CDR3 is CASSAPGGLSYNEQFF.